Each of the 16 T cell receptor beta chains below was sequenced from the same sample in a study of blood T cells in healthy people across ages. Primers used in a second PCR of about 6 to 11 cycles were a sample-barcoded 5' primer and a J-beta primer mix. Via MiXCR, TCRdb re-called the 5' RACE reads, giving one row per CDR3 protein. The table lists around 1.1 million distinct CDR3 sequences, 35% to 40% of them singletons. Sequencing was carried out using blood. The receptors here all came from a man between 18 and 35 years old in good health.

A word on this clonotype: One junction end disagrees with the germline gene, perhaps due to a read error. The chain is built from TRBV4-2 and TRBJ2-1, with a possible D match to TRBD1 (5 bases). CDR3 length: 16 amino acids. Germline CDR1 reads LGHNA; CDR2 reads YNFKEQ. The DNA of the CDR3 is TGTGCCAACAGCCACAGGAAGGGATCCCCAAACAATGAGCAGTTCTTC. It translates to CANSHRKGSPNNEQFF.

V is TRBV7-2 and J is TRBJ2-3; D unclear. CDR1 is SGHTA, CDR2 FQGNSA, per germline. Trimming left V 5 bases short and J 6 bases short, with 12 bases between. CDR3 length: 13 residues. CDR3 amino acids: CASSALHKDTQYF. CDR3 in DNA: TGTGCCAGCAGCGCCTTACATAAGGATACGCAGTATTTT.

This clonotype has just one count. This rearrangement joins TRBV27 to TRBJ2-5; 7 positions match TRBD2. With 0 bases clipped from V and 11 bases from J, the junction kept 12 bases outside the gene matches. CDR1 is MNHEY and CDR2 is SMNVEV in the germline V gene (reference sequence). The length of the CDR3 is 15 residues. CDR3 loop: CASSLSLGGMDEQYF. CDR3 coding DNA: TGTGCCAGCAGTTTATCGTTGGGAGGGATGGATGAGCAGTACTTC.

Notes on this clonotype: The junction differs from germline at one of its ends, possibly a read error. The chain combines TRBV7-6 with TRBJ1-6; D unresolved. The CDR3 has 13 residues. Germline loops: CDR1 SGHVS, CDR2 FNYEAQ. The CDR3, as DNA: TGTGCCAGCAGCTTAGAACGCAATTCACTCCTCCACTTT. Translated: CASSLERNSLLHF.

The chain links TRBV6-1 to TRBJ1-2; D remains ambiguous. Germline V CDR1 and CDR2: MNHNS, SASEGT. The CDR3 totals 18 residues. V was pared by 2 bases and J by 4 bases, with 23 bases between. In DNA form, the CDR3 reads TGTGCCAGCAGTGAAACAATTTGGGTAACAAGGATGACCTATGGCTACACCTTC. Amino acid sequence: CASSETIWVTRMTYGYTF.

In its sample, this clonotype was seen a few times. CDR3 DNA sequence: TGCGCCAGCAGCACCCTCGGAGGGAGTGCAACTAATGAAAAACTGTTTTTT. Encoded protein: CASSTLGGSATNEKLFF. The chain joins TRBV5-1 to TRBJ1-4, with D uncertain. This CDR3 is 17 amino acids long. V lost 4 bases to trimming and J lost 0 bases, with 16 bases between them. The germline CDR1 and CDR2 sequences are SGHRS and YFSETQ.

This clonotype has just a few counts. The chain employs TRBV7-2 and TRBJ2-7; D gene uncertain. The V end lost 5 bases, the J end lost 2 bases, and 16 bases lay between the germline ends. The CDR3 is made up of 15 amino acids. Germline V gives CDR1 SGHTA, CDR2 FQGNSA. CDR3 nucleotides: TGTGCCAGCAGCACCCTGACCTGGGGTGCCTACGAGCAGTACTTC. It specifies CASSTLTWGAYEQYF.

The genes are TRBV21-1 and TRBJ2-3; the table assigns TRBD1, which was not confirmed against the DNA. TRBV21-1 is a recognized pseudogene. This CDR3 contains 15 residues. DNA of the CDR3: TGTGCCAGCAGACGAGGGGTCGAAGCTTTAGATACGCAGTATTTT. It yields the protein CASRRGVEALDTQYF.

This rearrangement joins TRBV7-2 to TRBJ1-2; D is unclear. Germline assignment: CDR1 SGHTA and CDR2 FQGNSA. With 1 base removed from V and 12 bases from J, the gap between germline ends came to 24 bases. The CDR3 contains 16 residues. CDR3 DNA sequence: TGTGCCAGCAGCTTAGTAGAATTAGGGTTTAAAGCGGCTAACACCTTC. Encoded protein: CASSLVELGFKAANTF.

The genes are TRBV7-4 and TRBJ2-1, with D maybe TRBD1 (5 bases). The germline V gene encodes CDR1 SGHVT and CDR2 SQSDAQ. Trimming took 3 bases from V and 12 from J, leaving 15 bases between them. This CDR3 comprises 13 residues. The CDR3 nucleotides are TGTGCCAGCAGCTTTGCTACAGGCTATTTGCAGTTCTTC. Its protein product is CASSFATGYLQFF.

This clonotype occurred a few times. The rearrangement joins TRBV3-1 to TRBJ1-4; no clear D gene. This CDR3 region has 13 residues. From germline, CDR1 is LGHDT and CDR2 YNNKEL (reference sequence). The V end lost 0 bases, the J end lost 10 bases, and 9 bases lay between the germline ends. CDR3 nucleotides: TGTGCCAGCAGCCAAGATAAGACTGGAAAACTGTTTTTT. It yields the protein CASSQDKTGKLFF.

This clonotype was picked up a small number of times. V and J are TRBV18 and TRBJ1-1, with D possibly being TRBD1 (5 bases). Germline V gene sequence: CDR1 KGHSH, CDR2 LQKENI. The ends were cut back, 3 bases at V and 0 bases at J, with 14 bases in the middle. This CDR3 region has 16 residues. The CDR3 region is CASSPGVRQMNTEAFF. The CDR3 region has the DNA TGTGCCAGCTCACCGGGAGTCCGACAGATGAACACTGAAGCTTTCTTT.

The chain joins TRBV6-2 or TRBV6-3 to TRBJ2-3, with 11 nucleotides matching TRBD2. This CDR3 is 15 amino acids long. J gave up 6 bases and V 6 bases, and 8 bases lay outside the gene matches. Germline V gene data show CDR1 as MNHEY and CDR2 as SVGEGT. The CDR3 bases are TGTGCCAGCAGCCCTATAGCGGGGGGGCCCGATACGCAGTATTTT. Protein: CASSPIAGGPDTQYF.

The genes are TRBV20-1 and TRBJ1-5, with 7 bases matching TRBD1. Germline CDR1 is DFQATT and CDR2 is SNEGSKA (reference sequence). This CDR3 comprises 15 residues. The J segment lost 3 bases and the V segment lost 4 bases, leaving 9 bases of the junction unmatched. CDR3 DNA sequence: TGCAGTGCTACTACGACAGGGCGGCTCAATCAGCCCCAGCATTTT. This encodes CSATTTGRLNQPQHF.

This clonotype was counted only a few times. The chain joins TRBV20-1 to TRBJ2-2; D is perhaps TRBD1 or TRBD2 (5 bases each). Germline-derived CDR1 and CDR2 are DFQATT and SNEGSKA (reference sequence). V was cut by 0 bases and J by 3 bases, with 11 bases left in between. The CDR3 is made up of 15 amino acids. The CDR3 nucleotides are TGCAGTGCTAGAGAAGTAATGGGGGACACCGGGGAGCTGTTTTTT. Amino acid sequence: CSAREVMGDTGELFF.

This chain connects TRBV20-1 to TRBJ2-3; TRBD2 matches at 14 bases. The germline gives CDR1 DFQATT, CDR2 SNEGSKA (reference sequence). CDR3 length: 17 residues. J was trimmed by 4 bases and V by 6 bases; bases with no gene match: 12. The CDR3 DNA is TGCAGTGCCTCGACTAGCGGGGGGGACGTCGTCTCAGATACGCAGTATTTT. Translating it yields CSASTSGGDVVSDTQYF.